This T cell receptor (beta chain) was documented in a study of blood T cell repertoires in COVID-19. At the level of the study: The origin of the acute and convalescent COVID-19 samples was the United States, Italy and Spain. T cells, B-cell-depleted T cells, or PBMCs provided the cDNA or gDNA that served as material.

Methods used by the authors: Cell counts per sample came from amplifying reference gene primers. Method: immunoSEQ multiplex PCR; TCRdb's copy keeps in-frame clones and lacks some. The V and J calls and clone size come from that table; D and trimming were worked out from the DNA. In the table there are 210,000 or so clones, almost 85% of which are singletons. This CDR3 contains 15 residues. Germline V lookup: CDR1 MGHDK, CDR2 SYGVNS. V was shortened by 5 bases and J by 8 bases, with 19 bases between the two germline ends. Sequenced material: peripheral blood. The sequence was obtained from a woman between 35 and 50 years old with acute or convalescent COVID-19. The chain recombines TRBV25-1 with TRBJ2-1; tentative D call: TRBD2 (6 bases). Here the CDR3 reads CASSPGFGGGDEQFF. The CDR3, as DNA: TGTGCCAGCAGTCCGGGCTTCGGGGGAGGAGATGAGCAGTTCTTC.